This T cell receptor (beta chain) was sequenced in a study of graft-versus-host responses after intestinal transplantation. The CDR3 length is 13 residues. Germline trimming cut 4 bases from V and 5 bases from J; bases unmatched to any gene: 3. Per germline, CDR1 LNHDA and CDR2 SQIVND (reference sequence). Here immunoSEQ multiplex PCR was the method, and the copy in TCRdb shows in-frame clones only, minus some. The data contain 150,000 or so clones, around 90% of them singletons. A note on this clone: The antigen remains unidentified.

This receptor was obtained from a human donor who received an intestinal transplant. The source was unstimulated CD4+ T cells sorted from spleen or lymph node cells, collected before intestinal transplant. V and J are TRBV19 and TRBJ1-2; 8 nucleotides align to TRBD1. In DNA, the CDR3 is TGTGCCAGTAGTAAGGACAGGGAGTATGGCTACACCTTC. Translated, it gives CASSKDREYGYTF.